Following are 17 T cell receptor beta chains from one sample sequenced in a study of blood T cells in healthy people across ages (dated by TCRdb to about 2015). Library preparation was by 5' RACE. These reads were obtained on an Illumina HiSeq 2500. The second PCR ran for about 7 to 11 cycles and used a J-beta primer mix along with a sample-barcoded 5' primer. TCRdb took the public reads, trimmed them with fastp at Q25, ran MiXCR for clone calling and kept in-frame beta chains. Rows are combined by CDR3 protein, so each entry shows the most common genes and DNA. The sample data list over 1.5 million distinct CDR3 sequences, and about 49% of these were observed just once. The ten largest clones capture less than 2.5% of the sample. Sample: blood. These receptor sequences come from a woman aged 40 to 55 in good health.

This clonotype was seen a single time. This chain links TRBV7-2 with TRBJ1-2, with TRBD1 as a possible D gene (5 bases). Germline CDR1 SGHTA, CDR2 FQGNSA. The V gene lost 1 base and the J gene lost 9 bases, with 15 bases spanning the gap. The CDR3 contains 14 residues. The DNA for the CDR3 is TGTGCCAGCAGCTTAGTATCCGGGGGGGTGAGCTACACCTTC. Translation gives CASSLVSGGVSYTF.

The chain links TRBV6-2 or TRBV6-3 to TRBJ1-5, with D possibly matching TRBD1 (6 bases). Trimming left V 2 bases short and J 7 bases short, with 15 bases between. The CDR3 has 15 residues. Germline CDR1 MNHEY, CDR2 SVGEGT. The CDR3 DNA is TGTGCCAGCAGTTACGAGGGACATATCTCCCAGCCCCAGCATTTT. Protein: CASSYEGHISQPQHF.

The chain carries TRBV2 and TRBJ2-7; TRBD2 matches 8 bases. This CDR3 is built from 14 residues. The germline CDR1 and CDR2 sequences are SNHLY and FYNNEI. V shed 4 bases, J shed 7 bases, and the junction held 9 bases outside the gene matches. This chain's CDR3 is CASSVGTSVYEQYF. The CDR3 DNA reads TGTGCCAGCAGTGTAGGGACTAGTGTCTATGAGCAGTACTTC. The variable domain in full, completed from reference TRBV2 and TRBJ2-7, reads EPEVTQTPSHQVTQMGQEVILRCVPISNHLYFYWYRQILGQKVEFLVSFYNNEISEKSEIFDDQFSVERPDGSNFTLKIRSTKLEDSAMYFCASSVGTSVYEQYFGPGTRLTVT.

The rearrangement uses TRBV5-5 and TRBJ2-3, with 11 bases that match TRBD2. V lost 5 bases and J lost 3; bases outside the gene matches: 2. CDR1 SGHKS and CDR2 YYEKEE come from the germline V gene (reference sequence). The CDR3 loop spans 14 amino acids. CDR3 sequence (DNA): TGTGCCAGCAGGGGGACTAGCGGTACAGATACGCAGTATTTT. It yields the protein CASRGTSGTDTQYF. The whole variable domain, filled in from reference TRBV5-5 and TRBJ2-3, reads DAGVTQSPTHLIKTRGQQVTLRCSPISGHKSVSWYQQVLGQGPQFIFQYYEKEERGRGNFPDRFSARQFPNYSSELNVNALLLGDSALYLCASRGTSGTDTQYFGPGTRLTVL.

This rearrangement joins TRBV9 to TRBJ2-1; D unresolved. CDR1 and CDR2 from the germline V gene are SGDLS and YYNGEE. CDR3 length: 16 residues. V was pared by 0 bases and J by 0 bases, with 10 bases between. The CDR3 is CASSVATTDSYNEQFF. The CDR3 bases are TGTGCCAGCAGCGTAGCTACGACTGACTCCTACAATGAGCAGTTCTTC.

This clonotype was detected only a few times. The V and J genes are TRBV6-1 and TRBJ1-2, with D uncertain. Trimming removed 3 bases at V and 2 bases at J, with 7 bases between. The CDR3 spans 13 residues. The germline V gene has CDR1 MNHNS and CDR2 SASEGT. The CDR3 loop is CASSDGENYGYTF. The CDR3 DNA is TGTGCCAGCAGTGACGGCGAGAACTATGGCTACACCTTC.

DNA of the CDR3: TGTGCCAGCAGCTCCGACAGCCGGAGCTCCTACAATGAGCAGTTCTTC. Amino acid sequence: CASSSDSRSSYNEQFF. This chain connects TRBV11-3 to TRBJ2-1; tentative D call: TRBD1 (5 bases). The length of the CDR3 is 16 residues. Per germline, CDR1 SGHNT and CDR2 YENEEA. The V gene lost 4 bases and the J gene lost 0 bases, with 13 bases spanning the gap.

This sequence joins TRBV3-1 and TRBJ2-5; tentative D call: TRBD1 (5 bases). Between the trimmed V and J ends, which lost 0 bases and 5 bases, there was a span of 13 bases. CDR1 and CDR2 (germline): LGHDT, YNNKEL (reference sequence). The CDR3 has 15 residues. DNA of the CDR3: TGTGCCAGCAGCCAAGATGGGGCTCTGGTGGAGACCCAGTACTTC. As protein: CASSQDGALVETQYF.

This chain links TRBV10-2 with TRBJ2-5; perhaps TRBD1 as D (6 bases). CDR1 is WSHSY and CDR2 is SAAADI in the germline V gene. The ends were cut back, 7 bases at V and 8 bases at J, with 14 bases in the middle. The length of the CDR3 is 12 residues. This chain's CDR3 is CASTPQQGTQYF. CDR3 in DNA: TGCGCCAGCACACCTCAACAGGGAACCCAGTACTTC.

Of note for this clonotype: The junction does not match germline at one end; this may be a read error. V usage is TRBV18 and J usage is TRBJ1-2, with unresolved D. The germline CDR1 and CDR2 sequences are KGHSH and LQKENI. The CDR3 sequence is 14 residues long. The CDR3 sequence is CASSPSAADYGYAF. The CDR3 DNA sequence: TGTGCCAGCTCACCAAGCGCGGCTGACTATGGCTACGCCTTC.

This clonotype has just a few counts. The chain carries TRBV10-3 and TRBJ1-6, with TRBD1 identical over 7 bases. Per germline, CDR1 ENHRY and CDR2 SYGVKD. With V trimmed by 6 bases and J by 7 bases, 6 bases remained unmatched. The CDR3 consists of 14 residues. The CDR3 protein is CAIRSTGANSPLHF. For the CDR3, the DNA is TGTGCCATCAGATCAACAGGGGCCAATTCACCCCTCCACTTT.

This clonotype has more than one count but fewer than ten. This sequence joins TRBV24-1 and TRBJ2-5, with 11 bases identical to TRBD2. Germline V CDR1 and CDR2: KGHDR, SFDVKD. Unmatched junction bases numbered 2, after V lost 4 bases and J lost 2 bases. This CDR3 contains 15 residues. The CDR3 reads CATSEIAGGQETQYF. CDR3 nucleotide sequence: TGTGCCACCAGTGAGATAGCGGGGGGGCAAGAGACCCAGTACTTC.

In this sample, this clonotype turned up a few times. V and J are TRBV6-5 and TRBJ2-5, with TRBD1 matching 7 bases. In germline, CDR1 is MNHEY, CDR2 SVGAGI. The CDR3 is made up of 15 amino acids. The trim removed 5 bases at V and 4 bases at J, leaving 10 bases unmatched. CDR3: CASSRDRADGETQYF. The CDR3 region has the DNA TGTGCCAGCAGTCGCGACAGGGCAGACGGAGAGACCCAGTACTTC.

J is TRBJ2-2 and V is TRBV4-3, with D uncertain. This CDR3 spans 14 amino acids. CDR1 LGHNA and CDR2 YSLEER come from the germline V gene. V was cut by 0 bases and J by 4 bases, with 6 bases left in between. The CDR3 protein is CASSQDDSTGELFF. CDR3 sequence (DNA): TGCGCCAGCAGCCAAGATGACTCCACCGGGGAGCTGTTTTTT.

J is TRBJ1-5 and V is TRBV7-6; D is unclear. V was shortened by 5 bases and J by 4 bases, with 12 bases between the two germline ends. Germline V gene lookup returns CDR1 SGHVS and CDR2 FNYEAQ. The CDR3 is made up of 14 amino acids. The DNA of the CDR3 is TGTGCCAGCAGCCGCGGAGGGAGGAATCAGCCCCAGCATTTT. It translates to CASSRGGRNQPQHF.

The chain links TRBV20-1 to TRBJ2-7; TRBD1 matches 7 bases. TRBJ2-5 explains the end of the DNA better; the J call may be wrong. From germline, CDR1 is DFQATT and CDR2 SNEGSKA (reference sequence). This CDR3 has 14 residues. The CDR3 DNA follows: TGCAGTGCGCTCCGGGACAGCACCGGGGAGACCCAGTACTTC. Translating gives CSALRDSTGETQYF.

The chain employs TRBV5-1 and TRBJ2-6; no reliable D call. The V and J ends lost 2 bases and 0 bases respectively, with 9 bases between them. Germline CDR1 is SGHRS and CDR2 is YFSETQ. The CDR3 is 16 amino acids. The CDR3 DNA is TGCGCCAGCAGCTTTGACCTACGCTCTGGGGCCAACGTCCTGACTTTC. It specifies CASSFDLRSGANVLTF. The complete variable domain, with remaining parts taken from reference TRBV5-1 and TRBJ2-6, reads KAGVTQTPRYLIKTRGQQVTLSCSPISGHRSVSWYQQTPGQGLQFLFEYFSETQRNKGNFPGRFSGRQFSNSRSEMNVSTLELGDSALYLCASSFDLRSGANVLTFGAGSRLTVL.